Listed here are 27 T cell receptor beta chains from one sample, sequenced in a study of T cell repertoires in cytomegalovirus infection. Via MiXCR, TCRdb re-called the reads, giving one row per CDR3 protein. The sample has about 920,000 distinct CDR3 sequences, roughly 31% seen once. What these receptors recognize is not known. Sequencing was performed on cultured CD8+ T cells from PBMCs, taken from culture after CMV antigen stimulation. The source of these receptors is a human donor in good health (CMV status not recorded). Some clones in this sample may be carry-over from other donors' samples.

The J gene is TRBJ2-3, the V gene TRBV11-1; TRBD1 is a possible D gene (5 bases). Germline V gene sequence: CDR1 SGHAT, CDR2 FQDESV (reference sequence). With 7 bases removed from V and 4 bases from J, the gap between germline ends came to 12 bases. The CDR3 consists of 13 residues. The CDR3 loop reads CASISEGADTQYF. The CDR3 DNA reads TGTGCCAGCATCTCGGAAGGGGCAGATACGCAGTATTTT.

This clonotype was seen many times. The gene calls are TRBV4-3 and TRBJ2-1; D ambiguous. Germline assignment: CDR1 LGHNA and CDR2 YSLEER. The germline V and J ends were trimmed by 0 bases and 6 bases, with 6 bases remaining between them. The CDR3 spans 13 residues. The CDR3: CASSQDSGNEQFF. The CDR3 nucleotides read TGCGCCAGCAGCCAAGATTCGGGCAATGAGCAGTTCTTC.

This clonotype has ten or more counts. The genes are TRBV7-6 and TRBJ2-3; 10 positions agree with TRBD2. CDR3 length: 17 residues. The V and J ends lost 2 bases and 2 bases, in that order; junction bases with no gene match: 7. The germline CDR1 and CDR2 sequences are SGHVS and FNYEAQ. This CDR3 reads CASSLRASGGHTDTQYF. CDR3 sequence (DNA): TGTGCCAGCAGCTTAAGGGCTAGCGGGGGTCACACAGATACGCAGTATTTT. Based on the CDR3 plus reference TRBV7-6 and TRBJ2-3, the full variable domain is GAGVSQSPRYKVTKRGQDVALRCDPISGHVSLYWYRQALGQGPEFLTYFNYEAQQDKSGLPNDRFSAERPEGSISTLTIQRTEQRDSAMYRCASSLRASGGHTDTQYFGPGTRLTVL.

This clonotype has a handful of counts. The genes are TRBV6-1 and TRBJ2-1; 11 bases fit TRBD1. The germline V gene has CDR1 MNHNS and CDR2 SASEGT. The ends lost 5 bases at V and 9 bases at J; junction bases unmatched: 12. The CDR3 covers 16 residues. The CDR3 DNA sequence: TGTGCCAGCAGTCCGTTGCGGGGGGGACAGGGGGTTGAGCAGTTCTTC. As protein: CASSPLRGGQGVEQFF.

The rearrangement joins TRBV7-6 to TRBJ2-5; tentatively, D is TRBD2 (6 bases). This CDR3 is built from 16 residues. Trimming removed 1 base at V and 5 bases at J, with 17 bases between. CDR1 SGHVS and CDR2 FNYEAQ come from the germline V gene. The CDR3 reads CASSLEWGVLGETQYF. For the CDR3, the DNA is TGTGCCAGCAGCTTAGAGTGGGGGGTGTTGGGGGAGACCCAGTACTTC.

The rearrangement uses TRBV4-1 and TRBJ1-2; TRBD1 is a possible D gene (6 bases). The V end was cut by 3 bases, the J end by 4 bases, with 15 bases between. CDR1 is MGHRA and CDR2 is YSYEKL in the germline V gene. The CDR3 runs to 15 residues. DNA for the CDR3: TGCGCCAGCAGCCACATCGAGGGGGGGACCTATGGCTACACCTTC. Protein product: CASSHIEGGTYGYTF.

The sample holds one count of this clonotype. This rearrangement joins TRBV27 to TRBJ2-1; 8 bases map to TRBD1. Germline lookup yields CDR1 MNHEY and CDR2 SMNVEV (reference sequence). CDR3 length equals 15 residues. Losses at the gene ends were 5 bases for V and 7 bases for J; bases not matched to a gene: 10. CDR3 amino acids: CASSPPQDRANEQFF. CDR3 nucleotides: TGTGCCAGCAGTCCACCACAGGACAGGGCGAATGAGCAGTTCTTC.

A single count supports this clonotype. The chain recombines TRBV10-3 with TRBJ2-7; no clear D gene. From germline, CDR1 is ENHRY and CDR2 SYGVKD. V lost 4 bases and J lost 3, with 13 bases in between. This CDR3 region has 14 residues. CDR3 bases: TGTGCCATCAGTGTGGGCAGAGGCGACTACGAGCAGTACTTC. Translating gives CAISVGRGDYEQYF.

The rearrangement joins TRBV4-3 to TRBJ2-1; no firm D call. CDR1 LGHNA and CDR2 YSLEER come from the germline V gene. V was clipped by 0 bases and J by 5 bases, with 2 bases between them. This CDR3 has 12 residues. CDR3 residues: CASSQEHNEQFF. CDR3 DNA sequence: TGCGCCAGCAGCCAAGAACACAATGAGCAGTTCTTC.

V usage is TRBV24-1 and J usage is TRBJ2-1; no definite D call. In germline, CDR1 is KGHDR, CDR2 SFDVKD. V was pared by 1 base and J by 9 bases, with 12 bases between. There are 14 residues in the CDR3. In nucleotides, the CDR3 is TGTGCCACCAGTGATTTATCTAGTCCGGCTGAGCAGTTCTTC. Its translation: CATSDLSSPAEQFF.

The chain links TRBV4-1 to TRBJ2-2; D perhaps matches TRBD2 (6 bases). The CDR3 has 14 amino acids. Trimming took 7 bases from V and 5 from J, leaving 14 bases between them. Germline V gene data show CDR1 as MGHRA and CDR2 as YSYEKL. CDR3: CASTPKAGTGELFF. DNA for the CDR3: TGCGCCAGCACCCCTAAGGCGGGAACCGGGGAGCTGTTTTTT.

This clonotype was detected a few times. The rearrangement uses TRBV4-3 and TRBJ2-3; 9 bases agree with TRBD2. Germline V gives CDR1 LGHNA, CDR2 YSLEER. V shed 0 bases and J 2 bases; nucleotides not matched to a gene: 24. This CDR3 spans 23 amino acids. The chain's CDR3 is CASSQDHERGVNTGLIPTDTQYF. The DNA for the CDR3 is TGCGCCAGCAGCCAAGATCACGAGCGGGGGGTCAACACCGGTTTAATTCCCACAGATACGCAGTATTTT.

Notes on this clonotype: Possible read error: a much larger clone is one base away. Since no conserved phenylalanine or tryptophan closes the CDR3, a read error is the likely cause. This rearrangement joins TRBV7-9 to TRBJ2-3, with 11 bases identical to TRBD2. CDR3 length: 15 residues. J lost 3 bases, V lost 5 bases, and 4 bases had no gene match. Germline-derived CDR1 and CDR2 are SEHNR and FQNEAQ (reference sequence). CDR3 region: CASSLGLAVTDTQYI. CDR3 sequence (DNA): TGTGCCAGCAGCCTGGGACTAGCGGTTACAGATACGCAGTATATT.

The chain couples TRBV2 to TRBJ2-7; D gene unclear. Looked up from germline, CDR1 is SNHLY and CDR2 is FYNNEI. The CDR3 is made up of 11 amino acids. Trimming took 6 bases from V and 9 from J, leaving 12 bases between them. For the CDR3, the DNA is TGTGCCAGCAGGGGTACGGTGGGGCAGTACTTC. This sequence encodes CASRGTVGQYF.

This clonotype came up many times. The chain combines TRBV7-2 with TRBJ2-3; D assignment may be TRBD1 or TRBD2 (6 bases each). This CDR3 comprises 14 residues. Germline values: CDR1 SGHTA, CDR2 FQGNSA. The chain's CDR3 is CAERGPGYSDTQYF. The CDR3 DNA reads as TGTGCTGAACGGGGGCCAGGCTACTCAGATACGCAGTATTTT.

Only a few counts were recorded for this clonotype. The chain has TRBV7-8 and TRBJ2-7, with TRBD2 matching over 8 bases. The junction had 9 bases not matched to a gene; V was cut back by 5 bases and J by 3 bases. CDR1 and CDR2 from the germline V gene are SGHVS and FQNEAQ. CDR3 size: 15 residues. In DNA form, the CDR3 reads TGTGCCAGCAGCGCCCCGGGGGGGGCGTACTACGAGCAGTACGTC. Translated: CASSAPGGAYYEQYV.

The chain carries TRBV27 and TRBJ2-3; 11 nucleotides match TRBD2. CDR1 MNHEY and CDR2 SMNVEV come from the germline V gene (reference sequence). The CDR3 is 17 residues long. V lost 0 bases to trimming and J lost 1 base; unmatched junction nucleotides: 3. CDR3 in amino acids: CASSLSPGLAGTDTQYF. The CDR3 DNA reads TGTGCCAGCAGTTTATCCCCGGGACTAGCGGGCACAGATACGCAGTATTTT.

The CDR3 bases are TGTGCCAGCAGCTCGGGAGATGCCGGGGAGCTGTTTTTT. This translates into CASSSGDAGELFF. This chain links TRBV7-9 with TRBJ2-2; a weak D match, TRBD2 (6 bases). CDR3 length: 13 residues. CDR1 and CDR2 (germline): SEHNR, FQNEAQ (reference sequence). Trimming took off 4 bases at V and 6 bases at J, with 9 bases between the two ends.

The chain has TRBV6-6 and TRBJ1-2, with 7 positions matching TRBD1. The CDR3 spans 15 residues. Trimming at V came to 0 bases and at J to 1 base, leaving 2 bases not matched to a gene. Per the germline V gene, CDR1 is MNHNY and CDR2 is SVGAGI (reference sequence). The CDR3 DNA is TGTGCCAGCAGTTACTCCGACAGGGATAACTATGGCTACACCTTC. Its translation: CASSYSDRDNYGYTF.

The rearrangement uses TRBV5-5 and TRBJ2-1; D gene ambiguous. The germline V gene has CDR1 SGHKS and CDR2 YYEKEE (reference sequence). This CDR3 has 14 residues. Trimming cost V 2 bases and J 4 bases, with 10 bases left between them. The DNA of the CDR3 is TGTGCCAGCAGCTTCGGGTCCTTATACAATGAGCAGTTCTTC. Translated, it gives CASSFGSLYNEQFF.

This clonotype came up many times. CDR3: CASSQTSGGWYEQYV. The CDR3 DNA reads as TGTGCCAGCAGCCAAACTAGCGGGGGGTGGTACGAGCAGTACGTC. V usage is TRBV7-8 and J usage is TRBJ2-7; 12 bases fit TRBD2. Looked up from germline, CDR1 is SGHVS and CDR2 is FQNEAQ. This CDR3 has 15 amino acids. Germline trimming cut 5 bases from V and 4 bases from J; bases unmatched to any gene: 6.

This clonotype was counted many times. This chain joins TRBV9 and TRBJ2-7; D might be TRBD1 (5 bases). Germline assignment: CDR1 SGDLS and CDR2 YYNGEE. The CDR3 has 15 residues. Trimming shortened V by 4 bases and J by 2 bases, and 16 bases separated the two germline ends. This CDR3 reads CASSPSADSTYEQYV. CDR3 sequence (DNA): TGTGCCAGCAGCCCCTCAGCCGACAGCACCTACGAGCAGTACGTC.

This clonotype has at least ten counts. The rearrangement uses TRBV27 and TRBJ1-1, with D perhaps matching TRBD1 (6 bases). In germline, CDR1 is MNHEY, CDR2 SMNVEV (reference sequence). V lost 6 bases and J 0 bases, leaving 11 bases between the germline ends. The CDR3 runs to 14 residues. Here the CDR3 reads CASSLGTLNTEAFF. As DNA, the CDR3 is TGTGCCAGCAGCTTAGGGACACTGAACACTGAAGCTTTCTTT.

This clonotype was counted a few times. CDR3 region: CSARDPGSGDLRGDEQYV. The CDR3 DNA reads as TGCAGTGCTAGAGATCCAGGTAGCGGGGATCTTAGGGGAGACGAGCAGTACGTC. The chain joins TRBV20-1 to TRBJ2-7; 8 bases map to TRBD2. CDR3 size: 18 residues. Germline-derived CDR1 and CDR2 are DFQATT and SNEGSKA (reference sequence). J gave up 5 bases and V 0 bases, and 18 bases lay outside the gene matches.

This clonotype was counted ten times or more. This chain joins TRBV7-9 and TRBJ1-4; tentatively, D is TRBD1 (5 bases). V gave up 2 bases and J gave up 4 bases, with 14 bases separating them. The CDR3 is 16 residues long. Germline loops: CDR1 SEHNR, CDR2 FQNEAQ (reference sequence). DNA of the CDR3: TGTGCCAGCAGCTTATCCCAGGGTTGGATTAATGAAAAACTGTTTTTT. It yields the protein CASSLSQGWINEKLFF.

This rearrangement joins TRBV15 to TRBJ2-1, with 7 bases that match TRBD1. This CDR3 is built from 16 residues. Germline V gene lookup returns CDR1 LNHNV and CDR2 YYDKDF (reference sequence). The J segment lost 4 bases and the V segment lost 4 bases, leaving 10 bases of the junction unmatched. CDR3: CATSKGGLQGYNEQFF. For the CDR3, the DNA is TGTGCCACCAGCAAGGGCGGGCTACAGGGGTACAATGAGCAGTTCTTC.

The chain joins TRBV10-3 to TRBJ2-1, with unresolved D. Germline CDR1 and CDR2: ENHRY and SYGVKD. Trimming pared 3 bases from V and 3 bases from J, leaving 9 bases between. The CDR3 covers 14 residues. In DNA, the CDR3 is TGTGCCATCAGTGAATCGGGTCGCTACAATGAGCAGTTCTTC. It codes for CAISESGRYNEQFF.